A single sample gave rise to the 17 T cell receptor beta chains below, sequenced in a study of blood T cell repertoires in COVID-19. The method was immunoSEQ multiplex PCR; TCRdb's version includes in-frame clones alone and lacks a portion of them. The sample has about 94,000 clones, around 80% seen once. Sequencing was performed on peripheral blood. These receptors all stem from a human donor in a cohort sampled during active COVID-19.

V gene TRBV6-1 combines with J gene TRBJ2-7; D is unclear. Germline CDR1 MNHNS, CDR2 SASEGT. The CDR3 runs to 13 residues. Trimming pared 0 bases from V and 5 bases from J, leaving 8 bases between. For the CDR3, the DNA is TGTGCCAGCAGTGAAGCCCGTCGTGACGAGCAGTACTTC. This translates into CASSEARRDEQYF.

V is TRBV10-3 and J is TRBJ2-7; weak D call: TRBD1 (6 bases). This CDR3 region has 13 residues. Trimming stripped 5 bases from V and 3 bases from J, with 11 bases between. Germline-derived CDR1 and CDR2 are ENHRY and SYGVKD. Here the CDR3 DNA reads TGTGCCATCAGTCTTCGACAGGACTACGAGCAGTACTTC. Encoded protein: CAISLRQDYEQYF.

Written as DNA, the CDR3 is TGCGCCAGCAGCTGGAGGGGACAGGGGTCAAATCAGCCCCAGCATTTT. Protein product: CASSWRGQGSNQPQHF. The V and J genes are TRBV4-1 and TRBJ1-5; TRBD1 aligns across 10 bases. The junction had 8 bases not matched to a gene; V was cut back by 5 bases and J by 4 bases. Germline V lookup: CDR1 MGHRA, CDR2 YSYEKL. This CDR3 contains 16 residues.

The V and J genes are TRBV27 and TRBJ2-6; 8 positions match TRBD1. Per germline, CDR1 MNHEY and CDR2 SMNVEV (reference sequence). The V gene end was trimmed by 5 bases and the J gene end by 0 bases; junction bases not matched to a gene: 9. The CDR3 runs 18 residues. This chain's CDR3 is CASSLGQGRVSGANVLTF. The CDR3 DNA is TGTGCCAGCAGTCTCGGACAGGGAAGAGTCTCTGGGGCCAACGTCCTGACTTTC.

This chain connects TRBV2 to TRBJ2-3; D not certain. With 6 bases removed from V and 5 bases from J, the gap between germline ends came to 9 bases. The CDR3 spans 12 residues. The germline V gene encodes CDR1 SNHLY and CDR2 FYNNEI. The CDR3 region is CASSYIQDTQYF. The CDR3 DNA sequence: TGTGCCAGCAGCTATATTCAAGATACGCAGTATTTT.

The rearrangement links TRBV19 to TRBJ2-7; D may be TRBD2 (6 bases). The CDR3 has 13 residues. The V end was cut by 3 bases, the J end by 6 bases, with 12 bases between. Per the germline V gene, CDR1 is LNHDA and CDR2 is SQIVND (reference sequence). The CDR3 DNA reads TGTGCCAGTAGTATGGGACGGCGGGGCGAGCAGTACTTC. Translating gives CASSMGRRGEQYF.

The chain carries TRBV6-2 or TRBV6-3 and TRBJ2-7; TRBD2 aligns across 12 bases. Losses at the gene ends were 5 bases for V and 2 bases for J; bases not matched to a gene: 7. The CDR3 consists of 16 residues. CDR1 and CDR2 from the germline V gene are MNHEY and SVGEGT. As DNA, the CDR3 is TGTGCCAGCAGTAGCCTAGCGGGAGGGAATGCCTACGAGCAGTACTTC. Its protein product is CASSSLAGGNAYEQYF.

The chain is built from TRBV3-1 (or the pseudogene TRBV3-2) and TRBJ2-5; TRBD1 is a possible D gene (5 bases). V was pared by 0 bases and J by 3 bases, with 8 bases between. Germline-derived CDR1 and CDR2 are LGHDT and YNNKEL (reference sequence). CDR3 length: 14 amino acids. The CDR3 DNA reads as TGTGCCAGCAGCCAAGACGACAGAAAAGAGACCCAGTACTTC. The encoded protein is CASSQDDRKETQYF.

This clone was observed a handful of times. CDR3 sequence: CAWSTKTRSWEQYF. In DNA form, the CDR3 reads TGTGCCTGGAGTACGAAGACACGGTCCTGGGAGCAGTACTTC. The V gene is TRBV30, the J gene TRBJ2-7; D not resolved. Trimming shortened V by 2 bases and J by 7 bases, and 18 bases separated the two germline ends. Germline CDR1 and CDR2: GTSNPN and SVGIG (reference sequence). The CDR3 runs 14 residues.

The V and J genes are TRBV5-1 and TRBJ2-7, with 7 positions matching TRBD1. This CDR3 contains 14 residues. Germline V lookup: CDR1 SGHRS, CDR2 YFSETQ. V was clipped by 0 bases and J by 2 bases; unmatched bases: 2. The CDR3 DNA reads as TGCGCCAGCAGCTTGGAACAGGGGACCTACGAGCAGTACTTC. It is translated as CASSLEQGTYEQYF.

This clone was counted only a few times. The chain is built from TRBV13 and TRBJ2-7; D uncertain. The V gene's germline CDR1 is PRHDT and CDR2 FYEKMQ (reference sequence). The length of the CDR3 is 16 residues. V gave up 2 bases and J gave up 7 bases, with 21 bases separating them. CDR3 sequence (DNA): TGTGCCAGCAGCTTATTTCAGTCGAGGAAGACGCGTGAGCAGTACTTC. Its translation is CASSLFQSRKTREQYF.

The genes are TRBV11-1 and TRBJ2-2; 7 bases are a match to TRBD1. CDR1 SGHAT and CDR2 FQDESV come from the germline V gene (reference sequence). This CDR3 region has 14 residues. After removal of 6 bases from V and 8 bases from J, the junction contained 9 bases not matched to a gene. The CDR3 protein is CASRPRQGWGELFF. DNA of the CDR3: TGTGCCAGCAGACCTAGACAGGGTTGGGGGGAGCTGTTTTTT. The full variable domain, completed using reference TRBV11-1 and TRBJ2-2, is EAEVAQSPRYKITEKSQAVAFWCDPISGHATLYWYRQILGQGPELLVQFQDESVVDDSQLPKDRFSAERLKGVDSTLKIQPAELGDSAMYLCASRPRQGWGELFFGEGSRLTVL.

CDR3 nucleotide sequence: TGTGCCAGCAGTTACTCTGGCGGGAGGGAAGGCGGGGAGCTGTTTTTT. Protein sequence: CASSYSGGREGGELFF. The rearrangement links TRBV6-5 to TRBJ2-2; TRBD2 agrees at 9 bases. The CDR3 spans 16 residues. Germline V lookup: CDR1 MNHEY, CDR2 SVGAGI. V shed 0 bases and J 7 bases; nucleotides not matched to a gene: 6.

V usage is TRBV19 and J usage is TRBJ2-3; 10 bases match TRBD2. CDR3 length equals 14 residues. The germline V gene has CDR1 LNHDA and CDR2 SQIVND (reference sequence). V gave up 5 bases and J gave up 3 bases; unmatched junction bases: 2. The CDR3 spells CASSPGLATDTQYF. CDR3 sequence (DNA): TGTGCCAGTAGTCCGGGACTAGCGACAGATACGCAGTATTTT.

This sequence joins TRBV5-1 and TRBJ2-7, with 14 bases fitting TRBD2. Germline CDR1 reads SGHRS; CDR2 reads YFSETQ. J lost 7 bases, V lost 6 bases, and 6 bases had no gene match. The CDR3 extends over 14 amino acids. The CDR3 is CASKGTSGSIEQYF. CDR3 DNA sequence: TGCGCCAGCAAAGGGACTAGCGGGAGTATTGAGCAGTACTTC.

This chain connects TRBV10-3 to TRBJ2-7; D might be TRBD1 (5 bases). The germline V gene encodes CDR1 ENHRY and CDR2 SYGVKD. The CDR3 totals 17 residues. Trimming shortened V by 3 bases and J by 4 bases, and 22 bases separated the two germline ends. The CDR3 protein is CAISETEQASSLYEQYF. The CDR3, as DNA: TGTGCCATCAGTGAAACCGAACAGGCGAGTTCCCTTTACGAGCAGTACTTC.

The chain recombines TRBV1 with TRBJ2-7; the table's D call, TRBD1, has no DNA check behind it. TRBV1 is a listed pseudogene. The CDR3 spans 16 residues. The CDR3 sequence: CTSSTTRRQGIYEQYF. CDR3 DNA sequence: TGCACCAGCAGTACAACGAGACGACAGGGGATCTACGAGCAGTACTTC.